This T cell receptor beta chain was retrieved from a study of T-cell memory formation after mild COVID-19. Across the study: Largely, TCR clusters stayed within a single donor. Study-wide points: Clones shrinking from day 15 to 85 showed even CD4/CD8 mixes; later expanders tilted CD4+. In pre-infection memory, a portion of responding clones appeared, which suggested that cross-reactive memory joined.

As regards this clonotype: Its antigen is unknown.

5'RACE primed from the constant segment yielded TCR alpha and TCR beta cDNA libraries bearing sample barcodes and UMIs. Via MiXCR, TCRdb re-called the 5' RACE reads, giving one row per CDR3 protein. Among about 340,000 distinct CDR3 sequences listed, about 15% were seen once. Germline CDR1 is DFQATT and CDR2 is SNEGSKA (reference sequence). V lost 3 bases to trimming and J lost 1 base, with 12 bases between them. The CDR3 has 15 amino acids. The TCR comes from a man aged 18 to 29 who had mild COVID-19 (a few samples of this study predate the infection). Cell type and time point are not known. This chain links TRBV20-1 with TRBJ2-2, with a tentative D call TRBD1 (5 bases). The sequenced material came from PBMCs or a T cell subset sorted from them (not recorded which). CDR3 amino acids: CSASRGVGNTGELFF. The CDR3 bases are TGCAGTGCTAGTAGGGGCGTGGGGAACACCGGGGAGCTGTTTTTT.